Sequencing of this T cell receptor (beta chain) was carried out in a study of T cells in Graves' hyperthyroidism and ophthalmopathy. This clonotype was observed many times. Every diagnosis used clinical symptoms, serum thyroxine and TRAb, thyroid ultrasound and orbital computed tomography. RNA transcripts gave rise to amplified TCR beta CDR3 regions. A set of HTBI primers served as the primers for a first-round RT-PCR of the TCR CDR3. Using its own MiXCR run on the multiplex PCR reads, TCRdb lists one record per CDR3 protein. The table shows 400,000 to 450,000 distinct CDR3 sequences, with approximately 15% occurring only once. This clonotype originated in a man aged 18 to 29 with Graves' ophthalmopathy. Sequencing was done on a sample of blood.

The CDR3 loop is CASTLGLNTEAFF. For the CDR3, the DNA is TGTGCCAGCACCCTCGGCTTGAACACTGAAGCTTTCTTT. This chain joins TRBV6-1 and TRBJ1-1; D call uncertain. The CDR3 sequence is 13 residues long. Germline CDR1 and CDR2: MNHNS and SASEGT. Trimming removed 7 bases from V and 0 bases from J, with 9 bases in between.